This entry lists 18 T cell receptor beta chains sequenced from one sample in a study of cytomegalovirus exposure and HLA in healthy donors. Use of 60 Vbeta and 13 Jbeta primers characterized the PCR. This table comes from immunoSEQ multiplex PCR, and its TCRdb copy is limited to in-frame clones, with some not included. The profile covers fewer than 100,000 clones, with over 75% appearing a single time and approximately 5.7% taken by the ten largest. Sequenced input: PBMCs. All receptors come from a female donor in good health and CMV-seronegative.

V usage is TRBV29-1 and J usage is TRBJ2-2; 7 bases align to TRBD1. J gave up 1 base and V 6 bases, and 5 bases lay outside the gene matches. The CDR3 is 14 amino acids. The germline V gene encodes CDR1 SQVTM and CDR2 ANQGSEA. CDR3: CSVLGQENTGELFF. CDR3 bases: TGCAGCGTCTTAGGACAGGAGAACACCGGGGAGCTGTTTTTT.

V and J are TRBV2 and TRBJ1-1; TRBD1 matches 7 bases. Germline CDR1 reads SNHLY; CDR2 reads FYNNEI. V trimming: 6 bases; J trimming: 2 bases; junction bases outside the gene matches: 12. The CDR3 runs 16 residues. The chain's CDR3 is CASRADRETTNTEAFF. CDR3 in DNA: TGTGCCAGCAGAGCCGACAGGGAAACCACTAACACTGAAGCTTTCTTT. Based on the CDR3 plus reference TRBV2 and TRBJ1-1, the full variable domain is EPEVTQTPSHQVTQMGQEVILRCVPISNHLYFYWYRQILGQKVEFLVSFYNNEISEKSEIFDDQFSVERPDGSNFTLKIRSTKLEDSAMYFCASRADRETTNTEAFFGQGTRLTVV.

The CDR3 nucleotides are TGTGCCTCTTGGCGGGGACTACAAGAGACCCAGTACTTC. This gives the protein CASWRGLQETQYF. V gene TRBV5-6 combines with J gene TRBJ2-5; TRBD2 matches 7 bases. The ends lost 10 bases at V and 2 bases at J; junction bases unmatched: 8. CDR3 length: 13 amino acids. Germline V gene sequence: CDR1 SGHDT, CDR2 YYEEEE.

This sequence joins TRBV7-2 and TRBJ2-6, with D possibly TRBD1 on 6 matching bases. The CDR3 extends over 17 amino acids. Looked up from germline, CDR1 is SGHTA and CDR2 is FQGNSA. V was shortened by 4 bases and J by 0 bases, with 13 bases between the two germline ends. The CDR3 here is CASSSDSPNSGANVLTF. CDR3 DNA: TGTGCCAGCAGCTCGGACAGCCCAAACTCTGGGGCCAACGTCCTGACTTTC.

The table lists this clone with a count of one. The chain uses TRBV6-1 and TRBJ2-1, with 9 bases matching TRBD2. Germline V gene lookup returns CDR1 MNHNS and CDR2 SASEGT. V dropped 1 base and J dropped 10; count of bases not matched to a gene: 8. The CDR3 has 15 residues. The CDR3 loop is CASSEGGGGAREQFF. DNA of the CDR3: TGTGCCAGCAGTGAAGGAGGCGGGGGGGCTCGGGAGCAGTTCTTC.

The chain is built from TRBV5-4 and TRBJ2-1, with 11 bases lining up with TRBD2. The CDR3 sequence is 15 residues long. In germline, CDR1 is SGHNT, CDR2 YYREEE (reference sequence). J gave up 7 bases and V 4 bases, and 7 bases lay outside the gene matches. The CDR3 here is CASSPTSGSWNEQFF. CDR3 bases: TGTGCCAGCAGCCCCACTAGCGGGAGTTGGAATGAGCAGTTCTTC.

This chain uses TRBV28 with TRBJ1-2; TRBD1 might be the D (6 bases). The germline gives CDR1 MDHEN, CDR2 SYDVKM. CDR3 length: 14 residues. The V end was cut by 2 bases, the J end by 1 base, with 8 bases between. The CDR3 sequence is CASSLTGSNYGYTF. For the CDR3, the DNA is TGTGCCAGCAGTTTAACAGGGAGTAACTATGGCTACACCTTC.

This clone was seen only once. The chain links TRBV2 to TRBJ2-5, with D maybe TRBD1 (7 bases). V lost 6 bases and J 5 bases, leaving 22 bases between the germline ends. The CDR3 totals 16 residues. The germline V gene encodes CDR1 SNHLY and CDR2 FYNNEI. CDR3 DNA: TGTGCCAGCAGAGGGCCAGGGGGGTCGGCGGAGGAGACCCAGTACTTC. Amino acid sequence: CASRGPGGSAEETQYF.

This clone was seen more than once but under ten times. V and J are TRBV4-3 and TRBJ1-3; TRBD1 might be the D (5 bases). CDR1 is LGHNA and CDR2 is YSLEER in the germline V gene. V was pared by 0 bases and J by 2 bases, with 11 bases between. There are 16 residues in the CDR3. The CDR3 sequence: CASSQDPTGAGNTIYF. The CDR3 coding sequence is TGCGCCAGCAGCCAAGATCCCACGGGGGCTGGAAACACCATATATTTT.

This clone was counted a few times. The sample has other DNA sequences that encode this CDR3 too. The genes are TRBV5-1 and TRBJ1-1, with D perhaps TRBD1 (6 bases). The CDR3 has 14 amino acids. Germline V gene sequence: CDR1 SGHRS, CDR2 YFSETQ. The V end lost 0 bases, the J end lost 3 bases, and 9 bases lay between the germline ends. CDR3 loop: CASSLAGGYTEAFF. The CDR3 DNA reads TGCGCCAGCAGCTTGGCGGGGGGCTACACTGAAGCTTTCTTT.

The rearrangement joins TRBV7-9 to TRBJ1-5; no reliable D call. The V and J ends lost 5 bases and 7 bases respectively, with 12 bases between them. Germline CDR1 SEHNR, CDR2 FQNEAQ (reference sequence). The CDR3 has 13 amino acids. CDR3 DNA sequence: TGTGCCAGCAGCCTCCGAGGTCAGCAGCCCCAGCATTTT. Its protein product is CASSLRGQQPQHF.

The V call is TRBV7-2, the J call TRBJ2-3, with TRBD2 as a possible D gene (5 bases). Germline V gene data show CDR1 as SGHTA and CDR2 as FQGNSA. V lost 2 bases and J lost 0, with 12 bases in between. This CDR3 is built from 16 residues. The DNA of the CDR3 is TGTGCCAGCAGCTTAAGCGGCGGCCCTAGCACAGATACGCAGTATTTT. Its translation is CASSLSGGPSTDTQYF.

This chain joins TRBV10-2 and TRBJ2-6; 7 bases agree with TRBD2. CDR3 length: 17 residues. Looked up from germline, CDR1 is WSHSY and CDR2 is SAAADI. J was trimmed by 4 bases and V by 7 bases; bases with no gene match: 13. CDR3 protein: CASKPGTTSRGANVLTF. The CDR3, as DNA: TGCGCCAGCAAACCCGGGACTACCTCTAGAGGGGCCAACGTCCTGACTTTC.

The genes are TRBV7-2 and TRBJ2-2, with 7 bases aligning to TRBD2. The trim removed 5 bases at V and 6 bases at J, leaving 9 bases unmatched. Per germline, CDR1 SGHTA and CDR2 FQGNSA. The CDR3 runs to 15 residues. This CDR3 reads CASSLRGGDSGELFF. In DNA, the CDR3 is TGTGCCAGCAGCCTCCGGGGAGGGGATTCCGGGGAGCTGTTTTTT.

In the case of this clone: A read error may produce the germline difference seen at one junction end. This chain connects TRBV7-8 to TRBJ1-1; 9 bases are a match to TRBD1. Per the germline V gene, CDR1 is SGHVS and CDR2 is FQNEAQ. CDR3 length equals 18 residues. CDR3 region: CASSLAVVGTGSITEAFF. CDR3 DNA sequence: TGTGCCAGCAGTTTAGCCGTCGTGGGGACAGGGAGTATTACTGAAGCTTTCTTT.

The CDR3 bases are TGTGCCAGCAGTCCCGTCCGGAACACTGAAGCTTTCTTT. Translation gives CASSPVRNTEAFF. This chain uses TRBV28 with TRBJ1-1; D unresolved. Trimming shortened V by 5 bases and J by 1 base, and 8 bases separated the two germline ends. The germline V gene encodes CDR1 MDHEN and CDR2 SYDVKM. CDR3 length: 13 residues.

The chain carries TRBV6-5 and TRBJ2-7; no firm D call. The V gene lost 4 bases and the J gene lost 7 bases, with 8 bases spanning the gap. CDR1 is MNHEY, CDR2 SVGAGI, per germline. The CDR3 is 11 amino acids. In DNA form, the CDR3 reads TGTGCCAGCAGTTCCCGGTTTGAGCAGTACTTC. Protein: CASSSRFEQYF.

The V gene is TRBV18, the J gene TRBJ2-7; D is possibly TRBD2 (6 bases). Germline CDR1 reads KGHSH; CDR2 reads LQKENI. Between the trimmed V and J ends, which lost 3 bases and 6 bases, there was a span of 15 bases. This CDR3 contains 14 residues. CDR3 sequence reads: CASSPQDPGGEQYF. CDR3 bases: TGTGCCAGCTCACCTCAGGACCCCGGGGGCGAGCAGTACTTC.